This T cell receptor (beta chain) was captured by sequencing in a study of blood T cell repertoires in COVID-19. In the study overall: The United States, Italy and Spain were the sources of the acute and convalescent COVID-19 samples.

Original handling: Reference gene primer amplification gave nucleated cell count estimates. Only in-frame clones appear in the TCRdb table, and some are missing; sequencing was by immunoSEQ multiplex PCR. That table is the source of V, J and clone size, and D and trimming were worked out from the DNA. The data contain some 160,000 clones, about four fifths of them singletons. V was pared by 4 bases and J by 7 bases, with 11 bases between. The germline V gene has CDR1 MRHNA and CDR2 SNTAGT. CDR3 length: 13 amino acids. The rearrangement links TRBV6-4 to TRBJ1-5; weak D call: TRBD1 (5 bases). Sequences were obtained from peripheral blood. The TCR was taken from a woman of 80 years or more with acute or convalescent COVID-19. The CDR3 nucleotides are TGTGCCAGCAGTGTATCGCAGGGACAGCCCCAGCATTTT. Residues: CASSVSQGQPQHF.